A selection of T cell receptor beta chains follows, all from one sample in a study of T cell changes during pregnancy in multiple sclerosis. Libraries were prepared by immunoSEQ multiplex PCR; TCRdb keeps only in-frame clonotypes and omits some of them. The table records approximately 21,000 clones, about nine tenths of them present only once. Sample: CD8+ T cells from peripheral blood mononuclear cells, taken in the third trimester of pregnancy. All receptors derive from a female donor in good health, enrolled as a control in a pregnancy study. The CDR3 runs from the conserved cysteine through the conserved F or W. The D gene is left open where the match is weak. Clone sizes are given selectively: once, few, many, or a class where the clone is expanded.

-,TRBD2,TRBV27,TRBJ2-1,CASPPWRGDDNEQFF,TGTGCCAGCCCCCCGTGGCGGGGGGACGACAATGAGCAGTTCTTC
-,TRBD2,TRBV27,TRBJ2-1,CASSPGLAGVNEQFF,TGTGCCAGCAGTCCCGGACTAGCGGGAGTTAATGAGCAGTTCTTC
-,TRBD1,TRBV19,TRBJ1-1,CASSKRQGMNTEAFF,TGTGCCAGTAGTAAAAGACAGGGGATGAACACTGAAGCTTTCTTT
-,-,TRBV28,TRBJ2-2,CASSRQPNTGELFF,TGTGCCAGCAGTCGACAGCCAAACACCGGGGAGCTGTTTTTT
few,TRBD2,TRBV6-4,TRBJ2-7,CATFFSGTYEQYF,TGTGCCACCTTTTTTAGCGGGACCTACGAGCAGTACTTC
-,-,TRBV7-2,TRBJ2-7,CASRWTGAAPEQYF,TGTGCCAGCAGGTGGACGGGAGCTGCTCCCGAGCAGTACTTC
-,-,TRBV7-9,TRBJ2-7,CASSSTVRAYEQYF,TGTGCCAGCAGCTCCACCGTAAGAGCTTACGAGCAGTACTTC
medium-sized,TRBD1,TRBV6-4,TRBJ2-1,CASSAATGGDEQFF,TGTGCCAGCAGTGCTGCCACAGGGGGCGATGAGCAGTTCTTC
-,TRBD1,TRBV5-8,TRBJ1-1,CASSHRTGGFEAFF,TGTGCCAGCAGCCACAGGACAGGGGGCTTTGAAGCTTTCTTT
-,TRBD1,TRBV27,TRBJ1-2,CASSVGQGGYGYTF,TGTGCCAGCAGTGTCGGACAGGGGGGCTATGGCTACACCTTC
-,-,TRBV18,TRBJ2-2,CASSRLTLENTGELFF,TGTGCCAGCTCACGACTCACACTAGAGAACACCGGGGAGCTGTTTTTT
-,-,TRBV27,TRBJ2-2,CASSFGNTGELFF,TGTGCCAGCAGTTTTGGCAACACCGGGGAGCTGTTTTTT
-,TRBD1,TRBV11-2,TRBJ1-1,CASSLGTGPNTEAFF,TGTGCCAGCAGCTTAGGGACAGGCCCGAACACTGAAGCTTTCTTT
once,TRBD1,TRBV7-9,TRBJ2-1,CASSLGWTGKHNEQFF,TGTGCCAGCAGCTTAGGTTGGACAGGGAAGCACAATGAGCAGTTCTTC
-,-,TRBV28,TRBJ2-5,CASSDPLGGAQQETQYF,TGTGCCAGCAGCGATCCATTGGGGGGGGCCCAACAAGAGACCCAGTACTTC
-,TRBD1,TRBV9,TRBJ2-7,CASSSRTGLPYEQYF,TGTGCCAGCAGCTCCCGGACAGGGCTTCCCTACGAGCAGTACTTC
-,TRBD1,TRBV7-6,TRBJ1-3,CASSLDSRGPGNTIYF,TGTGCCAGCAGCTTAGACAGCAGGGGGCCCGGAAACACCATATATTTT
-,-,TRBV7-2,TRBJ1-1,CASSLGGRTEAFF,TGTGCCAGCAGCTTGGGGGGAAGGACTGAAGCTTTCTTT
-,-,TRBV28,TRBJ1-2,CASSVSRVYGYTF,TGTGCCAGCAGTGTATCTAGAGTCTATGGCTACACCTTC
-,TRBD2,TRBV5-6,TRBJ2-1,CASSLVASGNEQFF,TGTGCCAGCAGCTTGGTCGCTAGCGGGAATGAGCAGTTCTTC
-,TRBD2,TRBV7-9,TRBJ2-1,CASSTGTSGMGEQFF,TGTGCCAGCAGCACCGGGACTAGCGGGATGGGTGAGCAGTTCTTC
once,-,TRBV10-2,TRBJ1-5,CASRSVLQDQPQHF,TGCGCCAGCAGATCAGTTTTACAGGATCAGCCCCAGCATTTT
-,TRBD2,TRBV19,TRBJ2-7,CASSIGASGNYEQYF,TGTGCCAGTAGTATTGGGGCTAGCGGGAATTACGAGCAGTACTTC
few,-,TRBV9,TRBJ1-1,CASSVGLFGEAFF,TGTGCCAGCAGCGTGGGCCTGTTCGGTGAAGCTTTCTTT
-,-,TRBV12-1,TRBJ2-2,CASSYSGTNTGELFF,TGTGCCAGCAGCTACAGTGGCACCAACACCGGGGAGCTGTTTTTT
-,-,TRBV7-3,TRBJ2-3,CASSLRSGETTDTQYF,TGTGCCAGCAGCTTAAGATCAGGGGAGACCACAGATACGCAGTATTTT
-,TRBD1,TRBV4-1,TRBJ2-2,CASSRDREIYDTGELFF,TGCGCCAGCAGCCGGGACAGGGAAATCTACGACACCGGGGAGCTGTTTTTT
-,-,TRBV6-1,TRBJ1-1,CASRKGGDTEAFF,TGTGCCAGCAGGAAAGGGGGGGACACTGAAGCTTTCTTT
-,-,TRBV23-1,TRBJ1-1,CASSPRGHRCSEAFF,TGCGCCAGCAGTCCCCGCGGACACAGGTGCTCTGAAGCTTTCTTT
-,TRBD2,TRBV10-2,TRBJ2-5,CASSETLAGSETQYF,TGCGCCAGCAGTGAAACGTTAGCGGGGAGTGAGACCCAGTACTTC
-,-,TRBV19,TRBJ2-7,CASNWRAGPSYEQYF,TGTGCCAGTAACTGGCGGGCCGGACCGTCCTACGAGCAGTACTTC
-,-,TRBV27,TRBJ2-7,CASSLFPGTAYEQYF,TGTGCCAGCAGTTTATTCCCGGGGACTGCCTACGAGCAGTACTTC
-,-,TRBV18,TRBJ2-1,CASSPPNQQDEQFF,TGTGCCAGCTCACCACCGAACCAGCAGGATGAGCAGTTCTTC
-,TRBD2,TRBV11-1,TRBJ2-3,CASSLALGGGSGDTQYF,TGTGCCAGCAGCTTAGCGCTGGGCGGGGGGAGCGGGGATACGCAGTATTTT
once,TRBD2,TRBV13,TRBJ2-1,CASSSTGTSGGYEQFF,TGTGCCAGCAGCTCGACCGGGACTAGTGGGGGATATGAGCAGTTCTTC
-,TRBD1,TRBV11-2,TRBJ2-7,CASSPGTGPHEQYF,TGTGCCAGCAGCCCCGGGACAGGGCCCCACGAGCAGTACTTC
-,TRBD2,TRBV11-2,TRBJ2-7,CASSLAPLSGRDHEQYF,TGTGCCAGCAGCTTAGCTCCCCTTAGCGGGAGGGACCACGAGCAGTACTTC
-,TRBD2,TRBV9,TRBJ2-7,CASSVAPSGTSIEQYF,TGTGCCAGCAGCGTAGCTCCTAGCGGGACCTCTATCGAGCAGTACTTC
-,TRBD2,TRBV6-6,TRBJ2-3,CASSFSGSTDTQYF,TGTGCCAGCAGTTTTAGCGGGAGCACAGATACGCAGTATTTT
once,-,TRBV27,TRBJ1-4,CASRRRTNEKLFF,TGTGCCAGCAGACGGAGAACTAATGAAAAACTGTTTTTT
-,TRBD1,TRBV5-1,TRBJ2-2,CASSPITNRGAGELFF,TGCGCCAGCAGCCCGATAACAAACAGGGGCGCCGGGGAGCTGTTTTTT
once,-,TRBV4-2,TRBJ1-2,CASSQDRQALRGYTF,TGTGCCAGCAGCCAAGATCGGCAGGCCTTAAGAGGCTACACCTTC